This T cell receptor (beta chain) is drawn from a study of tissue T cells after allogeneic stem cell transplantation. Study-wide findings and caveats: In patients and mice, blood and spleen missed much of tissue repertoire. Motif-based clustering found tissue-specific repertoire signatures shared across patients, though few clones were shared.

The data were produced by immunoSEQ multiplex PCR, yet TCRdb's version contains in-frame clones alone and is incomplete. The sample has roughly 4,800 clones, roughly half seen once. The junction had 4 bases not matched to a gene; V was cut back by 5 bases and J by 7 bases. The germline V gene has CDR1 SNHLY and CDR2 FYNGKV (reference sequence). This CDR3 is 13 amino acids long. Time point given: mouse harvest day 7 after allogeneic transplant. The graft held 10^6 splenic CD5+ T cells and 10^7 T-cell-depleted bone marrow cells. On this clone: Its specificity is unknown. Genes and germline are mouse. The CDR3 end falls 1 residue outside the read, so it is completed with the germline J gene.

The origin of this receptor is a female BALB/c mouse given C57BL/6 T cells with graft-versus-host disease after an allogeneic hematopoietic cell transplant. The rearrangement uses TRBV3 and TRBJ1-1, with 10 bases identical to TRBD1. What was sequenced was gut tissue. CDR3 bases read: TGTGCCAGCAGCCCAGGACAGGGGGGAGAAGTCTTC. Translated: CASSPGQGGEVF. The entire CDR3 protein is CASSPGQGGEVFF.